Following are 11 T cell receptor beta chains from one sample sequenced in a study of blood T cell repertoires in COVID-19. Data came from immunoSEQ multiplex PCR; TCRdb stores just in-frame clones and leaves some out. The sample has a few hundred thousand clones, around nine tenths seen once; the top ten hold 9.5%. Sequencing input: PBMCs or T cells enriched from blood (not recorded which). The source is a middle-aged woman who had recovered from COVID-19.

CDR3 sequence (DNA): TGTGCCAGCAGCTTAATAGGGGGCACAGATACGCAGTATTTT. The encoded protein is CASSLIGGTDTQYF. The chain has TRBV7-2 and TRBJ2-3; possible D gene TRBD1, 5 bases. CDR1 is SGHTA and CDR2 is FQGNSA in the germline V gene. The ends were cut back, 2 bases at V and 1 base at J, with 7 bases in the middle. This CDR3 is built from 14 residues.

A few counts support this clone. This chain uses TRBV27 with TRBJ2-7; a possible D gene is TRBD1 (6 bases). Trimming took 4 bases from V and 2 from J, leaving 12 bases between them. This CDR3 contains 14 residues. Germline CDR1 is MNHEY and CDR2 is SMNVEV (reference sequence). CDR3 sequence reads: CASSSTGRTYEQYF. CDR3 DNA: TGTGCCAGCAGTTCCACAGGGAGAACCTACGAGCAGTACTTC.

The rearrangement uses TRBV29-1 and TRBJ1-2; no clear D. This CDR3 comprises 13 residues. Germline CDR1 and CDR2: SQVTM and ANQGSEA. Trimming removed 0 bases at V and 3 bases at J, with 8 bases between. The CDR3 sequence is CSVEEASHYGYTF. CDR3 DNA: TGCAGCGTTGAAGAGGCCTCTCACTATGGCTACACCTTC.

The genes are TRBV5-1 and TRBJ2-3; tentative D call: TRBD2 (6 bases). The CDR3 consists of 15 residues. CDR1 SGHRS and CDR2 YFSETQ come from the germline V gene. V was clipped by 0 bases and J by 0 bases, with 8 bases between them. The CDR3 DNA is TGCGCCAGCAGCTTGGCCGGAGGGAGCACAGATACGCAGTATTTT. Amino acid sequence: CASSLAGGSTDTQYF.

The rearrangement links TRBV5-1 to TRBJ2-5, with TRBD2 matching 12 bases. The CDR3 extends over 16 amino acids. Trimming took 0 bases from V and 4 from J; bases not matched to a gene: 4. Germline V gene data show CDR1 as SGHRS and CDR2 as YFSETQ. CDR3 sequence reads: CASSLESSGGVETQYF. CDR3 DNA: TGCGCCAGCAGCTTGGAATCTAGCGGGGGGGTAGAGACCCAGTACTTC.

V and J are TRBV5-1 and TRBJ2-7; D remains ambiguous. There are 15 residues in the CDR3. Germline CDR1 reads SGHRS; CDR2 reads YFSETQ. The germline V and J ends were trimmed by 6 bases and 0 bases, with 16 bases remaining between them. CDR3: CASTPVPGPSYEQYF. In DNA, the CDR3 is TGCGCCAGCACCCCGGTACCCGGTCCCTCCTACGAGCAGTACTTC.

The CDR3 region is CASSPQRGGIYNEQFF. CDR3 sequence (DNA): TGTGCCAGCAGCCCCCAACGGGGGGGGATCTACAATGAGCAGTTCTTC. V is TRBV7-9 and J is TRBJ2-1, with 8 nucleotides matching TRBD2. CDR3 length: 16 residues. J lost 3 bases, V lost 5 bases, and 9 bases had no gene match. The V gene's germline CDR1 is SEHNR and CDR2 FQNEAQ (reference sequence).

The gene calls are TRBV19 and TRBJ2-7; D is perhaps TRBD2 (6 bases). Germline values: CDR1 LNHDA, CDR2 SQIVND (reference sequence). The CDR3 consists of 16 residues. The V end was cut by 7 bases, the J end by 3 bases, with 22 bases between. The CDR3 protein is CASTYNGGTSLYEQYF. CDR3 nucleotide sequence: TGTGCCAGTACCTACAATGGGGGGACTTCGCTCTACGAGCAGTACTTC.

The rearrangement links TRBV28 to TRBJ1-2; 8 bases are shared with TRBD1. Germline CDR1 and CDR2: MDHEN and SYDVKM. The junction had 9 bases not matched to a gene; V was cut back by 1 base and J by 5 bases. The CDR3 is 16 amino acids. CDR3 sequence: CASSLFQGAGEYGYTF. Here the CDR3 DNA reads TGTGCCAGCAGTTTATTCCAGGGGGCTGGGGAATATGGCTACACCTTC.

The rearrangement uses TRBV18 and TRBJ2-7, with D possibly being TRBD1 (6 bases). This CDR3 is built from 14 residues. Trimming took off 2 bases at V and 5 bases at J, with 13 bases between the two ends. Germline CDR1 KGHSH, CDR2 LQKENI. The CDR3 sequence is CASSPTQGINEQYF. The CDR3, as DNA: TGTGCCAGCTCACCAACCCAGGGGATCAACGAGCAGTACTTC.

The rearrangement joins TRBV6-2 or TRBV6-3 to TRBJ1-4; D is unresolved. V lost 0 bases and J 4 bases, leaving 18 bases between the germline ends. CDR1 is MNHEY and CDR2 is SVGEGT in the germline V gene. CDR3 size: 18 residues. The CDR3 protein is CASSYSIELRGINEKLFF. CDR3 nucleotide sequence: TGTGCCAGCAGTTACTCGATAGAACTTCGAGGGATTAATGAAAAACTGTTTTTT.